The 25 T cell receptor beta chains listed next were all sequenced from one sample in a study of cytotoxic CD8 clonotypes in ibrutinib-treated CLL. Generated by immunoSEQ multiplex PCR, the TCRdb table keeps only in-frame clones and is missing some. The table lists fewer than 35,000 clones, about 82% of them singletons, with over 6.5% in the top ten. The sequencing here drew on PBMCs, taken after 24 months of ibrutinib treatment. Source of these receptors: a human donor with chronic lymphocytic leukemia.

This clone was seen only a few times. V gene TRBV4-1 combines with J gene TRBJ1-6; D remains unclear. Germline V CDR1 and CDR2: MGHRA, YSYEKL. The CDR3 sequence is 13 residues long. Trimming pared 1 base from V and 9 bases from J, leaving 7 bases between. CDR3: CASSQGRGSPLHF. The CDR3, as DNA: TGCGCCAGCAGCCAAGGCCGGGGTTCACCCCTCCACTTT.

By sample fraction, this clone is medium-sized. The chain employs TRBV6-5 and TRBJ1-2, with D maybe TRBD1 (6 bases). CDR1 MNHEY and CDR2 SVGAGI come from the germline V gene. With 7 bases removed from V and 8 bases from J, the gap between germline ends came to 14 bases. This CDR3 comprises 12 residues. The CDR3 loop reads CASTNPGTGYTF. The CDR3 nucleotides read TGTGCCAGCACCAACCCAGGGACAGGCTACACCTTC.

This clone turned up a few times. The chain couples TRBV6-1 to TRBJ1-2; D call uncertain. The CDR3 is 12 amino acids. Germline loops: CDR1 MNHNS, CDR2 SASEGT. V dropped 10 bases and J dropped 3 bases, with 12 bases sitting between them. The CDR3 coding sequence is TGTGCCACCCAGAACACGGACTATGGCTACACCTTC. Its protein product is CATQNTDYGYTF.

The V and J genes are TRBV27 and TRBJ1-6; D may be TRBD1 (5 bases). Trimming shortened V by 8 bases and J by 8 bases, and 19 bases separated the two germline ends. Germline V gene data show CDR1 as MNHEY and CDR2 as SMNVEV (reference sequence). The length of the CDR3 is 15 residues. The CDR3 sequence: CASRNSGPLDSPLHF. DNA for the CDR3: TGTGCCAGCCGAAACTCGGGACCCCTCGATTCACCCCTCCACTTT.

The CDR3 coding sequence is TGCGCCAGCAGAGGACAGGGGAAAAAACTGTTTTTT. Its protein product is CASRGQGKKLFF. The chain is built from TRBV10-2 and TRBJ1-4; TRBD1 matches at 9 bases. Per germline, CDR1 WSHSY and CDR2 SAAADI. Trimming removed 6 bases from V and 9 bases from J; junction bases left unmatched: 2. The CDR3 contains 12 residues.

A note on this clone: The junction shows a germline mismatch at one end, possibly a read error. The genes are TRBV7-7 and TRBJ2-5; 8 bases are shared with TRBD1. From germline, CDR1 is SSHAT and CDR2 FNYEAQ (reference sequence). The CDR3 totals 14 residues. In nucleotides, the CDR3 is TGTGCTAGCAGCCAGGGGGCCCCGCGGCAGACCCAGTACTTC. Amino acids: CASSQGAPRQTQYF.

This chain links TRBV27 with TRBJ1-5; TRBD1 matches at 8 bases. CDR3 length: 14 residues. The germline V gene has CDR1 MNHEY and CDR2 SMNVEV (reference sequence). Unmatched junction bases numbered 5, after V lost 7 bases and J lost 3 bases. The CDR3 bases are TGTGCCAGCACCGGGACAGGCCTCAATCAGCCCCAGCATTTT. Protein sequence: CASTGTGLNQPQHF.

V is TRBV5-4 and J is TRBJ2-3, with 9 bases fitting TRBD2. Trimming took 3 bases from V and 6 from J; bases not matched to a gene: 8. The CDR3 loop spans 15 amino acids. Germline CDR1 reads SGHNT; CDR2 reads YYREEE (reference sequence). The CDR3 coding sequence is TGTGCCAGCAGCTGGGAGCGGGGGGCAGGCGATACGCAGTATTTT. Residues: CASSWERGAGDTQYF.

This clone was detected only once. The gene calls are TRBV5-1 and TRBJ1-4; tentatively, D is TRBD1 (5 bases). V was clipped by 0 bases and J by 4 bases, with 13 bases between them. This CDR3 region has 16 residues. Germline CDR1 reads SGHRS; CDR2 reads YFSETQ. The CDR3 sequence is CASSLVLRGDNEKLFF. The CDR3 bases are TGCGCCAGCAGCTTGGTTTTGAGGGGCGATAATGAAAAACTGTTTTTT.

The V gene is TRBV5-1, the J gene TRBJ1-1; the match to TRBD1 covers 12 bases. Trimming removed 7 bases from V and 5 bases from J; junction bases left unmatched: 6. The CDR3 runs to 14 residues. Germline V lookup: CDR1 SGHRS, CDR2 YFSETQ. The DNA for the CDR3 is TGCGCCAGCGGGACAGGGGGCGGGTGGACTGAAGCTTTCTTT. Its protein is CASGTGGGWTEAFF.

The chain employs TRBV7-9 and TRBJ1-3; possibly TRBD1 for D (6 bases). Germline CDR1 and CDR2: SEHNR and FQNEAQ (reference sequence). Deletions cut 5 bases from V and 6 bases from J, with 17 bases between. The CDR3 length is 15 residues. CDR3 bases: TGTGCCAGCAGCCAATACAGGGTCCTGAAAAACACCATATATTTT. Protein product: CASSQYRVLKNTIYF.

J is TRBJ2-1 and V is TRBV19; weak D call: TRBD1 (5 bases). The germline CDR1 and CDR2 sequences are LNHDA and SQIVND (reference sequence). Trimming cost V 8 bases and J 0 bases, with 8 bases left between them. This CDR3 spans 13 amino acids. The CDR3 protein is CASGAASYNEQFF. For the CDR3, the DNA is TGTGCCAGTGGGGCAGCCTCCTACAATGAGCAGTTCTTC.

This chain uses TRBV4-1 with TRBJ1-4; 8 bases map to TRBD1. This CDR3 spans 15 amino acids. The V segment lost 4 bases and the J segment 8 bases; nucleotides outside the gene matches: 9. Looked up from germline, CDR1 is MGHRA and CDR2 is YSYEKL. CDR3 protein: CASSRQGAKGEKLFF. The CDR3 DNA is TGCGCCAGCAGCCGGCAGGGGGCTAAAGGGGAAAAACTGTTTTTT.

CDR3 residues: CASSFRGRENGLQGYTF. In DNA, the CDR3 is TGTGCCAGCAGCTTTCGCGGCAGGGAGAACGGGCTACAAGGCTACACCTTC. The chain joins TRBV5-8 to TRBJ1-2; TRBD1 is a possible D gene (5 bases). V was shortened by 2 bases and J by 8 bases, with 25 bases between the two germline ends. From germline, CDR1 is SGHTS and CDR2 YDEGEE. The CDR3 consists of 17 residues.

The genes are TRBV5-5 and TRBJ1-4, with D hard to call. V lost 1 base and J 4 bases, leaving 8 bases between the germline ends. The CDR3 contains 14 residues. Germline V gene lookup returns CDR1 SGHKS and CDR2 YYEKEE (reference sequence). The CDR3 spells CASSLTADNEKLFF. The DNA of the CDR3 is TGTGCCAGCAGCTTGACGGCAGATAATGAAAAACTGTTTTTT.

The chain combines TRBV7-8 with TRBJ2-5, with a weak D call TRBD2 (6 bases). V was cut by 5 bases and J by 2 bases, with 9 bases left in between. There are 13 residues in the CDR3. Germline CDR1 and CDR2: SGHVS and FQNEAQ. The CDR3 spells CASSRDLQETQYF. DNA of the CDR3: TGTGCCAGCAGCAGGGACTTACAAGAGACCCAGTACTTC.

CDR3 in DNA: TGTGCCAGCAGTCCCCGACCGATAGGGTTGGGCACCGGGGAGCTGTTTTTT. Amino acids: CASSPRPIGLGTGELFF. The chain has TRBV27 and TRBJ2-2; the D is unclear. Germline CDR1 MNHEY, CDR2 SMNVEV (reference sequence). Between the trimmed V and J ends, which lost 5 bases and 4 bases, there was a span of 20 bases. The CDR3 consists of 17 residues.

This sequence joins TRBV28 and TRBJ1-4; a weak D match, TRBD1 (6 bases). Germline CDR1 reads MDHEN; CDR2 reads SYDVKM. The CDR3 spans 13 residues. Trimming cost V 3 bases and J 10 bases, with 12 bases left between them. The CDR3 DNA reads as TGTGCCAGCAGTTTGGGGTCCAGGGGAAAACTGTTTTTT. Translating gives CASSLGSRGKLFF.

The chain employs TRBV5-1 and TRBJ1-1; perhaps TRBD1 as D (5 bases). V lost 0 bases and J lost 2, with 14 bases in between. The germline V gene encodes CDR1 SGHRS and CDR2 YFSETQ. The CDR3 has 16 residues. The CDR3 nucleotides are TGCGCCAGCAGCTTGGGTCGGGGGGGTCTTAACACTGAAGCTTTCTTT. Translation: CASSLGRGGLNTEAFF.

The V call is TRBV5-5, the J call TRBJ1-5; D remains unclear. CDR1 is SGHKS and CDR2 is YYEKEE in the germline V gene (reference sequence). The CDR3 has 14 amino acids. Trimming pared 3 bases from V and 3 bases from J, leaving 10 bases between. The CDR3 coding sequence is TGTGCCAGCAGCTCCGACGGTTCCAATCAGCCCCAGCATTTT. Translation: CASSSDGSNQPQHF.

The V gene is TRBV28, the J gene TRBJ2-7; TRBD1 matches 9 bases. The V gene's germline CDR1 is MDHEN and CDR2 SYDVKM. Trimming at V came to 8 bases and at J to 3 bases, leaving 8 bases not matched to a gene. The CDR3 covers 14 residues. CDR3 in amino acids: CASREGTGSYEQYF. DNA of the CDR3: TGTGCCAGCCGAGAGGGGACAGGGAGCTACGAGCAGTACTTC.

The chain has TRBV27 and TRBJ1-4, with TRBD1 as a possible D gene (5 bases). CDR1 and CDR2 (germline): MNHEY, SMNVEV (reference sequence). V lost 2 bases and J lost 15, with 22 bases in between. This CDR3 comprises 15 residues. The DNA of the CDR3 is TGTGCCAGCAGTTTAAGGCCGGGGACCCCCGTGGAAGTGTTTTTT. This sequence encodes CASSLRPGTPVEVFF. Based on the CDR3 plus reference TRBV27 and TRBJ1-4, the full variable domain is EAQVTQNPRYLITVTGKKLTVTCSQNMNHEYMSWYRQDPGLGLRQIYYSMNVEVTDKGDVPEGYKVSRKEKRNFPLILESPSPNQTSLYFCASSLRPGTPVEVFFGSGTQLSVL.

The DNA for the CDR3 is TGTGCCAGCAGTTTTGTGGGGGGGACTTCCTACGAGCAGTACTTC. Translating gives CASSFVGGTSYEQYF. The chain recombines TRBV6-5 with TRBJ2-7; 7 bases are shared with TRBD2. Germline assignment: CDR1 MNHEY and CDR2 SVGAGI. With 4 bases clipped from V and 1 base from J, the junction kept 7 bases outside the gene matches. CDR3 length equals 15 residues.

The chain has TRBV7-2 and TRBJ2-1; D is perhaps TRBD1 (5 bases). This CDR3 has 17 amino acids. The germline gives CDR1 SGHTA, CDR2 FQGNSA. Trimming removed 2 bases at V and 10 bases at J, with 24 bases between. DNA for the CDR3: TGTGCCAGCAGCTTAATAATCATGAGCCACACAGGTCGGGAGCAGTTCTTC. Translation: CASSLIIMSHTGREQFF.

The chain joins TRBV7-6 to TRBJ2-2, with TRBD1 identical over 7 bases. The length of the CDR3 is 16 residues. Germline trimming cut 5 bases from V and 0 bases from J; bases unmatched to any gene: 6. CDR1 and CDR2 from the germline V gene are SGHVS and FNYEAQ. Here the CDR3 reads CASSAWTGPNTGELFF. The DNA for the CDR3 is TGTGCCAGCAGCGCCTGGACAGGCCCGAACACCGGGGAGCTGTTTTTT.